What follows are 24 T cell receptor beta chains derived from one specimen sequenced in a study of identical twins. TCRdb analysed the 5' RACE reads with MiXCR anew, one entry per CDR3 protein. The table records 200,000 to 250,000 distinct CDR3 sequences, under 12% of them present only once. Material for sequencing was memory T cells sorted from blood. The receptor source for this set is a man aged 50 to 60 in good health.

This clonotype came up a few times. V and J are TRBV6-2 or TRBV6-3 and TRBJ2-7, with D tentatively TRBD2 (6 bases). V was cut by 6 bases and J by 3 bases, with 12 bases left in between. The CDR3 is made up of 13 amino acids. The germline V gene has CDR1 MNHEY and CDR2 SVGEGT. DNA of the CDR3: TGTGCCAGCAGAAACCTAGCGAACTACGAGCAGTACTTC. It encodes CASRNLANYEQYF.

This clonotype was seen only a few times. The genes are TRBV29-1 and TRBJ1-1, with D possibly TRBD1 on 6 matching bases. The germline gives CDR1 SQVTM, CDR2 ANQGSEA. V gave up 4 bases and J gave up 2 bases, with 11 bases separating them. The CDR3 runs 13 residues. The CDR3 DNA reads as TGCAGCGTTGTCTGGGGGCTCAACACTGAAGCTTTCTTT. This translates into CSVVWGLNTEAFF.

This clonotype has just a few counts. This chain uses TRBV6-1 with TRBJ2-1; 12 nucleotides align to TRBD2. Per the germline V gene, CDR1 is MNHNS and CDR2 is SASEGT. V lost 6 bases and J lost 3; bases outside the gene matches: 3. The CDR3 loop spans 15 amino acids. The CDR3 sequence is CASREGLAGYNEQFF. The CDR3 DNA reads TGTGCCAGCAGAGAGGGACTAGCGGGCTACAATGAGCAGTTCTTC.

This rearrangement joins TRBV5-1 to TRBJ2-7; D is perhaps TRBD1 (6 bases). V dropped 2 bases and J dropped 2 bases, with 14 bases sitting between them. This CDR3 is 15 amino acids long. Germline V gives CDR1 SGHRS, CDR2 YFSETQ. CDR3 nucleotides: TGCGCCAGCAGCTTTAGCCGACAGGCACCCTACGAGCAGTACTTC. Translating gives CASSFSRQAPYEQYF.

This clonotype has at least ten counts. The chain employs TRBV9 and TRBJ2-1; TRBD2 is a possible D gene (6 bases). The CDR3 consists of 14 residues. Germline lookup yields CDR1 SGDLS and CDR2 YYNGEE. Trimming took off 4 bases at V and 4 bases at J, with 12 bases between the two ends. The CDR3 is CASSPSGSYNEQFF. CDR3 in DNA: TGTGCCAGCAGCCCAAGCGGGTCATACAATGAGCAGTTCTTC.

This clonotype was detected many times. The rearrangement links TRBV5-1 to TRBJ2-5; D is ambiguous. This CDR3 has 15 residues. Germline V gene lookup returns CDR1 SGHRS and CDR2 YFSETQ. Trimming cost V 1 base and J 5 bases, with 15 bases left between them. The chain's CDR3 is CASSLSGPNRETQYF. The CDR3, as DNA: TGCGCCAGCAGCTTGTCCGGCCCCAACCGGGAGACCCAGTACTTC.

In this sample, this clonotype turned up many times. The chain couples TRBV4-1 to TRBJ1-2, with 7 bases identical to TRBD1. V lost 1 base and J lost 4; bases outside the gene matches: 9. The CDR3 loop spans 16 amino acids. The germline V gene encodes CDR1 MGHRA and CDR2 YSYEKL. The CDR3 sequence: CASSQVTTGAGYGYTF. In DNA, the CDR3 is TGCGCCAGCAGCCAAGTTACCACAGGGGCGGGCTATGGCTACACCTTC.

This clonotype has a count of ten or more. The chain uses TRBV29-1 and TRBJ1-5; D unclear. The CDR3 covers 13 residues. The V end lost 4 bases, the J end lost 7 bases, and 14 bases lay between the germline ends. Germline assignment: CDR1 SQVTM and CDR2 ANQGSEA. The CDR3 DNA is TGCAGCGTTGGAATGGCCTTCGGACAGCCCCAGCATTTT. This gives the protein CSVGMAFGQPQHF. The complete variable domain, with remaining parts taken from reference TRBV29-1 and TRBJ1-5, reads SAVISQKPSRDICQRGTSLTIQCQVDSQVTMMFWYRQQPGQSLTLIATANQGSEATYESGFVIDKFPISRPNLTFSTLTVSNMSPEDSSIYLCSVGMAFGQPQHFGDGTRLSIL.

This rearrangement joins TRBV5-6 to TRBJ2-7, with a tentative D call TRBD1 (5 bases). This CDR3 comprises 15 residues. Germline V gene data show CDR1 as SGHDT and CDR2 as YYEEEE. Trimming took off 0 bases at V and 0 bases at J, with 10 bases between the two ends. CDR3: CASSLVSGNSYEQYF. CDR3 DNA sequence: TGTGCCAGCAGCTTGGTTTCAGGGAACTCCTACGAGCAGTACTTC.

This clonotype was counted many times. The chain joins TRBV11-3 to TRBJ2-1; D is perhaps TRBD1 (6 bases). CDR1 SGHNT and CDR2 YENEEA come from the germline V gene. CDR3 length equals 15 residues. V was cut by 4 bases and J by 5 bases, with 15 bases left in between. In DNA form, the CDR3 reads TGTGCCAGCAGCTCTGGGACACAAACCGACAATGAGCAGTTCTTC. Translation gives CASSSGTQTDNEQFF. The full variable domain, with the rest looked up from reference TRBV11-3 and TRBJ2-1, is EAGVVQSPRYKIIEKKQPVAFWCNPISGHNTLYWYLQNLGQGPELLIRYENEEAVDDSQLPKDRFSAERLKGVDSTLKIQPAELGDSAVYLCASSSGTQTDNEQFFGPGTRLTVL.

The CDR3 DNA sequence: TGCAGCGCCGGGAGGTTGAACACCGGGGAGCTGTTTTTT. Translation gives CSAGRLNTGELFF. This rearrangement joins TRBV29-1 to TRBJ2-2; the match to TRBD2 covers 7 bases. CDR3 length: 13 amino acids. V lost 7 bases and J lost 1; bases outside the gene matches: 3. Germline values: CDR1 SQVTM, CDR2 ANQGSEA.

This clonotype was observed at least ten times. The rearrangement uses TRBV20-1 and TRBJ2-5; 8 bases align to TRBD1. CDR3 length equals 14 residues. Looked up from germline, CDR1 is DFQATT and CDR2 is SNEGSKA (reference sequence). Losses at the gene ends were 3 bases for V and 3 bases for J; bases not matched to a gene: 6. CDR3 protein: CSASRRGLEETQYF. The CDR3 nucleotides read TGCAGTGCTAGTCGCAGGGGGCTGGAAGAGACCCAGTACTTC.

This rearrangement joins TRBV10-1 to TRBJ1-1; D not resolved. This CDR3 region has 13 residues. Germline V gene sequence: CDR1 WNHNN, CDR2 SYGVQD (reference sequence). V gave up 5 bases and J gave up 2 bases, with 9 bases separating them. The CDR3 sequence is CASSLAVNTEAFF. The DNA for the CDR3 is TGCGCCAGCAGTCTAGCGGTTAACACTGAAGCTTTCTTT.

Notes on this clonotype: One end of the junction does not line up with germline, which may come from a read error. The V call is TRBV18, the J call TRBJ2-2; 10 nucleotides match TRBD2. The germline gives CDR1 KGHSH, CDR2 LQKENI. CDR3 length: 17 residues. CDR3 loop: CASSPGPGLANTGDLFF. The CDR3 DNA reads as TGTGCCAGCTCACCAGGACCGGGACTAGCGAACACCGGGGATCTGTTTTTT.

The chain links TRBV11-2 to TRBJ2-2, with D possibly being TRBD1 or TRBD2 (5 bases each). Germline V gene lookup returns CDR1 SGHAT and CDR2 FQNNGV. CDR3 length: 15 residues. V dropped 3 bases and J dropped 3 bases, with 11 bases sitting between them. The CDR3 DNA follows: TGTGCCAGCAGCTTTATGGGGGTAGACACCGGGGAGCTGTTTTTT. This translates into CASSFMGVDTGELFF.

This clonotype occurred many times. The chain couples TRBV3-1 to TRBJ2-3; D is possibly TRBD2 (5 bases). The V gene lost 0 bases and the J gene lost 5 bases, with 9 bases spanning the gap. Per germline, CDR1 LGHDT and CDR2 YNNKEL (reference sequence). The length of the CDR3 is 14 residues. The CDR3 DNA is TGTGCCAGCAGCCAAGATTCGGGGATAGATACGCAGTATTTT. Translation: CASSQDSGIDTQYF.

V is TRBV20-1 and J is TRBJ2-5; TRBD2 matches at 7 bases. Per germline, CDR1 DFQATT and CDR2 SNEGSKA (reference sequence). The CDR3 sequence is 14 residues long. V lost 0 bases to trimming and J lost 5 bases; unmatched junction nucleotides: 6. The CDR3 sequence is CSARDRVGGETQYF. Here the CDR3 DNA reads TGCAGTGCTAGAGATCGGGTGGGAGGGGAGACCCAGTACTTC.

This clonotype was picked up one time. The chain has TRBV7-9 and TRBJ2-5; 7 bases line up with TRBD1. Germline CDR1 SEHNR, CDR2 FQNEAQ (reference sequence). CDR3 size: 14 residues. Trimming took 6 bases from V and 5 from J; bases not matched to a gene: 9. The CDR3: CASRTGQATETQYF. The DNA for the CDR3 is TGTGCCAGCAGAACAGGACAGGCTACCGAGACCCAGTACTTC.

This clonotype showed up just a few times. The genes are TRBV28 and TRBJ2-3; TRBD1 aligns across 7 bases. The germline CDR1 and CDR2 sequences are MDHEN and SYDVKM. This CDR3 region has 16 residues. The V and J ends lost 2 bases and 0 bases, in that order; junction bases with no gene match: 5. This CDR3 reads CASSLTLQGSTDTQYF. The CDR3 region has the DNA TGTGCCAGCAGTTTAACCCTACAGGGGAGCACAGATACGCAGTATTTT.

This clonotype has at least ten counts. V usage is TRBV7-6 and J usage is TRBJ1-4; TRBD1 matches at 7 bases. The CDR3 consists of 15 residues. J was trimmed by 5 bases and V by 7 bases; bases with no gene match: 10. The germline V gene encodes CDR1 SGHVS and CDR2 FNYEAQ. The CDR3 bases are TGTGCCAGCACCGCGGGAGGGGGCGTCAATGAAAAACTGTTTTTT. It yields the protein CASTAGGGVNEKLFF.

This clonotype was recorded many times. The chain links TRBV11-2 to TRBJ2-7; 7 positions agree with TRBD1. The ends lost 0 bases at V and 2 bases at J; junction bases unmatched: 10. CDR3 size: 17 residues. The germline gives CDR1 SGHAT, CDR2 FQNNGV. CDR3 region: CASSLDRMGQIPYEQYF. CDR3 bases: TGTGCCAGCAGCTTAGATAGGATGGGACAGATTCCCTACGAGCAGTACTTC.

Many counts were recorded for this clonotype. The V gene is TRBV28, the J gene TRBJ2-5, with 10 bases aligning to TRBD1. Trimming at V came to 1 base and at J to 5 bases, leaving 10 bases not matched to a gene. The CDR3 runs 17 residues. In germline, CDR1 is MDHEN, CDR2 SYDVKM. CDR3 region: CASSLYPQTGGGETQYF. The CDR3 DNA reads TGTGCCAGCAGTTTATACCCTCAGACAGGGGGCGGTGAGACCCAGTACTTC.

The J gene is TRBJ2-7, the V gene TRBV20-1; the match to TRBD2 covers 7 bases. Germline CDR1 is DFQATT and CDR2 is SNEGSKA (reference sequence). Trimming cost V 6 bases and J 5 bases; bases outside gene matches: 10. The CDR3 has 13 residues. For the CDR3, the DNA is TGCAGTGCCCCGGGACTACGGGTCCACGAGCAGTACTTC. Amino acid sequence: CSAPGLRVHEQYF.

This clonotype has more than one count but fewer than ten. The V gene is TRBV5-1, the J gene TRBJ2-7; possibly TRBD1 for D (5 bases). The CDR3 covers 16 residues. CDR1 SGHRS and CDR2 YFSETQ come from the germline V gene. Trimming cost V 3 bases and J 4 bases, with 20 bases left between them. The CDR3 is CASSSSPTTANYEQYF. CDR3 coding DNA: TGCGCCAGCAGCTCGAGTCCGACGACAGCTAATTACGAGCAGTACTTC.